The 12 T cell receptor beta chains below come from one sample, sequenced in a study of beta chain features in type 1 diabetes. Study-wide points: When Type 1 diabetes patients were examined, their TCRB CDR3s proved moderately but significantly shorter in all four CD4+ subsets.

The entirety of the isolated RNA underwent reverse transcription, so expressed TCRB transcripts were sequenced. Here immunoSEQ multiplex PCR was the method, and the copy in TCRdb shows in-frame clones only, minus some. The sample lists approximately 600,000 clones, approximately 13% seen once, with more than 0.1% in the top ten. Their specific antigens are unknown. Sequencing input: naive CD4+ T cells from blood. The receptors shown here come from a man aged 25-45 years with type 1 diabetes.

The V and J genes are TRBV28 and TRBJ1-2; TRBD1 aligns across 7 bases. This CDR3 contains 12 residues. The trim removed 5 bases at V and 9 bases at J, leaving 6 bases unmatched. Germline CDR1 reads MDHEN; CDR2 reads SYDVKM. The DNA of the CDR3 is TGTGCCAGCAGTGGGGACAGTTGGAGCTACACCTTC. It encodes CASSGDSWSYTF.

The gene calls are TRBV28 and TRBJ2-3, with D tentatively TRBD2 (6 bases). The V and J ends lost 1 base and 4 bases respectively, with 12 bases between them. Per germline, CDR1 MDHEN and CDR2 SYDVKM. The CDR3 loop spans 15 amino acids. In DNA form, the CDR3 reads TGTGCCAGCAGTTTATCCCAGTCTAGCGCAGATACGCAGTATTTT. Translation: CASSLSQSSADTQYF.

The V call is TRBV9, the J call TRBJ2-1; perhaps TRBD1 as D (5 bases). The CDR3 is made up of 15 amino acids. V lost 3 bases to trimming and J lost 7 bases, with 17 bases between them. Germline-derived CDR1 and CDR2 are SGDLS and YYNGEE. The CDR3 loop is CASSALGMTVNEQFF. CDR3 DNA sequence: TGTGCCAGCAGCGCGCTCGGTATGACAGTTAATGAGCAGTTCTTC.

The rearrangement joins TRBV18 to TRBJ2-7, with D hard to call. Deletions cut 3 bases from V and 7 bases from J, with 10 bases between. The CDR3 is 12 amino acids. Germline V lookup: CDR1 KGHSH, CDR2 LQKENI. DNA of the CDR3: TGTGCCAGCTCACCGTCACTTGAAGAGCAGTACTTC. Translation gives CASSPSLEEQYF. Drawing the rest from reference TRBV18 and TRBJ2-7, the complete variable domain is NAGVMQNPRHLVRRRGQEARLRCSPMKGHSHVYWYRQLPEEGLKFMVYLQKENIIDESGMPKERFSAEFPKEGPSILRIQQVVRGDSAAYFCASSPSLEEQYFGPGTRLTVT.

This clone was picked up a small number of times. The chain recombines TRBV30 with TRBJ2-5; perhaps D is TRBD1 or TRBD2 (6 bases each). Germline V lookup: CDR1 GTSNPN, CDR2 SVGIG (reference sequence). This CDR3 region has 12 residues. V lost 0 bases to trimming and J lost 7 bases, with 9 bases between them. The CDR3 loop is CAWSVGGGTQYF. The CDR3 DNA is TGTGCCTGGAGTGTAGGAGGGGGGACCCAGTACTTC.

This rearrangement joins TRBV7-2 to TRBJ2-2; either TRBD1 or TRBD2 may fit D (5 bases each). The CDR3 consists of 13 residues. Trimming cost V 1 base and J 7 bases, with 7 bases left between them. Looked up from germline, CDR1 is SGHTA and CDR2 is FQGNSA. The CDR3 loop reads CASSLVRGGELFF. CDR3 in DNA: TGTGCCAGCAGCTTAGTGAGGGGCGGGGAGCTGTTTTTT.

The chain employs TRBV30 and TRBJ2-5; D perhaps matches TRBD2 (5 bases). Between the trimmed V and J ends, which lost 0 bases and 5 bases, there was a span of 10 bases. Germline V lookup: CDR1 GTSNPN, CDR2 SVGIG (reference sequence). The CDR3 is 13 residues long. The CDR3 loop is CAWSVASGETQYF. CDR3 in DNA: TGTGCCTGGAGTGTAGCGTCGGGGGAGACCCAGTACTTC.

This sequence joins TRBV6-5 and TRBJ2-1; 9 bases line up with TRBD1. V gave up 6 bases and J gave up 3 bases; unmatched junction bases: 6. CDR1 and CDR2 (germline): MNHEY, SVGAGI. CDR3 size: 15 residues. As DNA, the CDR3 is TGTGCCAGCAGAATGCCGGGACAGGGCTACAATGAGCAGTTCTTC. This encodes CASRMPGQGYNEQFF.

The CDR3 nucleotides are TGTGCTAGTGGTCCTCACCGGACTAGCGGGGGGAGGAATGAGCAGTTCTTC. Translating gives CASGPHRTSGGRNEQFF. This chain joins TRBV12-5 and TRBJ2-1; 14 nucleotides match TRBD2. The CDR3 extends over 17 amino acids. J was trimmed by 7 bases and V by 5 bases; bases with no gene match: 10. Germline CDR1 reads LGHNT; CDR2 reads FRNRAP.

DNA of the CDR3: TGTGCCAGCTCACCAGGTGCCAGCAACTACGAGCAGTACTTC. Its protein product is CASSPGASNYEQYF. The V gene is TRBV18, the J gene TRBJ2-7; the D is unclear. V was trimmed by 2 bases and J by 3 bases, leaving 11 bases between them. The CDR3 is 14 amino acids. CDR1 KGHSH and CDR2 LQKENI come from the germline V gene.

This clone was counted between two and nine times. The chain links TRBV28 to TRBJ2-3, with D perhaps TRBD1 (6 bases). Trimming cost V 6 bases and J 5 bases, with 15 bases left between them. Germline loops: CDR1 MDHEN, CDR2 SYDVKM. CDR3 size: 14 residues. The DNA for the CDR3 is TGTGCCAGCAGAGCGGACAGAGGCAAAGATACGCAGTATTTT. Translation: CASRADRGKDTQYF.

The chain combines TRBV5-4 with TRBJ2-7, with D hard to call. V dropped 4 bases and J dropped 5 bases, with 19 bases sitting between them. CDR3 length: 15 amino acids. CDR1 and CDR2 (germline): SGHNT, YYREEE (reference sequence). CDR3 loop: CASSPTSPDSNEQYF. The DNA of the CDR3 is TGTGCCAGCAGCCCCACAAGTCCCGATTCCAACGAGCAGTACTTC.